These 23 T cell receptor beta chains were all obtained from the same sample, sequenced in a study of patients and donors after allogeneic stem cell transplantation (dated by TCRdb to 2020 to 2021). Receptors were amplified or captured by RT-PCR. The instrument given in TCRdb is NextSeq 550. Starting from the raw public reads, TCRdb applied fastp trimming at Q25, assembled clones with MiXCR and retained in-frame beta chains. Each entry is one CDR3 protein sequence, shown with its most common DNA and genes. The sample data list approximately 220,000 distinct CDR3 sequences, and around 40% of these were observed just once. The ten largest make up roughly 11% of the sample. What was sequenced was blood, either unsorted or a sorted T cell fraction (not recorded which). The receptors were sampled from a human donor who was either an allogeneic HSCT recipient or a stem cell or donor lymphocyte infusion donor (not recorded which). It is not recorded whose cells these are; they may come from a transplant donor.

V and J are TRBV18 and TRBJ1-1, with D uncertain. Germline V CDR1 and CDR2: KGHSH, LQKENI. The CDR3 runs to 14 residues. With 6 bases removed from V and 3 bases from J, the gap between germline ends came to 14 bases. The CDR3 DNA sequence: TGTGCCAGCTCGCCCGAGAGGTGGGACACTGAAGCTTTCTTT. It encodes CASSPERWDTEAFF.

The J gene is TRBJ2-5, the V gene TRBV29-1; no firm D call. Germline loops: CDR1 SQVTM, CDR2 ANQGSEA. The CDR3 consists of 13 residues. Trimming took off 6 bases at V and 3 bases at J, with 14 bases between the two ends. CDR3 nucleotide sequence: TGCAGCGTCGCCCCTTATCCCAAAGAGACCCAGTACTTC. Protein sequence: CSVAPYPKETQYF.

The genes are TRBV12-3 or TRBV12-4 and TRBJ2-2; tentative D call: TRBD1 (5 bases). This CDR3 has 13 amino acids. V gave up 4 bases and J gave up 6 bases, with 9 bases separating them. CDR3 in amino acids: CASSSGWAGELFF. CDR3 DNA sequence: TGTGCCAGCAGTTCAGGGTGGGCCGGGGAGCTGTTTTTT.

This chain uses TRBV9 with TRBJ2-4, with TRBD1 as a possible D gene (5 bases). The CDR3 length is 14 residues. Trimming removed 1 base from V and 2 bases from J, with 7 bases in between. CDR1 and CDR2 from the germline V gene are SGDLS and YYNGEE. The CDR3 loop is CASSVRGTKNIQYF. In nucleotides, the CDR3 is TGTGCCAGCAGCGTAAGGGGTACCAAAAACATTCAGTACTTC. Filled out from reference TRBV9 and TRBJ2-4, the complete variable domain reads DSGVTQTPKHLITATGQRVTLRCSPRSGDLSVYWYQQSLDQGLQFLIQYYNGEERAKGNILERFSAQQFPDLHSELNLSSLELGDSALYFCASSVRGTKNIQYFGAGTRLSVL.

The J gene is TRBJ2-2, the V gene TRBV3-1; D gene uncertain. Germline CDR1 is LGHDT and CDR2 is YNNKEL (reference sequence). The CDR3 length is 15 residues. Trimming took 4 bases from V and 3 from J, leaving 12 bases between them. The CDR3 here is CASSRTPYDTGELFF. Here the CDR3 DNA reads TGTGCCAGCAGCCGAACCCCCTATGACACCGGGGAGCTGTTTTTT.

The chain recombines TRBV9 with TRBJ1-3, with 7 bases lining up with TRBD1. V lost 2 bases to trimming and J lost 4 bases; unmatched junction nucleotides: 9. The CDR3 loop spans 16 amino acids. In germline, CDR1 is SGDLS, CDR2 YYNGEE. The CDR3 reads CASSVDSEGQGNTIYF. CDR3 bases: TGTGCCAGCAGCGTCGATTCAGAGGGACAGGGAAACACCATATATTTT.

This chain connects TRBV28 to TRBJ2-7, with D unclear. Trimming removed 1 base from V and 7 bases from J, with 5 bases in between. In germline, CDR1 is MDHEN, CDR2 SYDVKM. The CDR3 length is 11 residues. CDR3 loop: CASSLYGEQYF. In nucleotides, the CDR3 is TGTGCCAGCAGTTTATACGGGGAGCAGTACTTC. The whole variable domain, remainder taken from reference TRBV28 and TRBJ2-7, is DVKVTQSSRYLVKRTGEKVFLECVQDMDHENMFWYRQDPGLGLRLIYFSYDVKMKEKGDIPEGYSVSREKKERFSLILESASTNQTSMYLCASSLYGEQYFGPGTRLTVT.

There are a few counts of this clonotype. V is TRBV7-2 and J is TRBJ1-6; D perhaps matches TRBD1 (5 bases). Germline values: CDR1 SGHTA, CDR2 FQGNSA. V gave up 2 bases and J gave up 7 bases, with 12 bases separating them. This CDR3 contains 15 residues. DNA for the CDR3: TGTGCCAGCAGCTTAATCGGGACGGCAAATTCACCCCTCCACTTT. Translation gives CASSLIGTANSPLHF.

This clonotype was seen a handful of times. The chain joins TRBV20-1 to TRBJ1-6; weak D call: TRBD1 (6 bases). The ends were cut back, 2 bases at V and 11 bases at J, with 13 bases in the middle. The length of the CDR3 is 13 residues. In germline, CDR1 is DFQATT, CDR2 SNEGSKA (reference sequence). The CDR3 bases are TGCAGTGCTAGACAGGGGTTCCGGACACCCCTCCACTTT. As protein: CSARQGFRTPLHF.

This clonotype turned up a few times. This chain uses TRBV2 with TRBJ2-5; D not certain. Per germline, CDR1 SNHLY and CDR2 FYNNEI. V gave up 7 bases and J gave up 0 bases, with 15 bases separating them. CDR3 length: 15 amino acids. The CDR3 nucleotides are TGTGCCAGCAAGGAAGGGTCTGACTACCAAGAGACCCAGTACTTC. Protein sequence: CASKEGSDYQETQYF. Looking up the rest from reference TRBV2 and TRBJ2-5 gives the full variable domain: EPEVTQTPSHQVTQMGQEVILRCVPISNHLYFYWYRQILGQKVEFLVSFYNNEISEKSEIFDDQFSVERPDGSNFTLKIRSTKLEDSAMYFCASKEGSDYQETQYFGPGTRLLVL.

The CDR3: CASSYSGRASTDTQYF. In DNA form, the CDR3 reads TGTGCCAGCAGTTACTCCGGGAGAGCTAGCACAGATACGCAGTATTTT. V and J are TRBV6-6 and TRBJ2-3; D perhaps matches TRBD2 (6 bases). The CDR3 length is 16 residues. CDR1 MNHNY and CDR2 SVGAGI come from the germline V gene (reference sequence). The V end was cut by 0 bases, the J end by 0 bases, with 10 bases between.

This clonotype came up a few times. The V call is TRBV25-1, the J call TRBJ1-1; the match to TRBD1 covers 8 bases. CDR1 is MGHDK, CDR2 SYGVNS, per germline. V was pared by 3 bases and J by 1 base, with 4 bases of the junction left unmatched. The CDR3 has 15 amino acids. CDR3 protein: CASSETGATNTEAFF. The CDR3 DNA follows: TGTGCCAGCAGTGAGACAGGGGCGACGAACACTGAAGCTTTCTTT.

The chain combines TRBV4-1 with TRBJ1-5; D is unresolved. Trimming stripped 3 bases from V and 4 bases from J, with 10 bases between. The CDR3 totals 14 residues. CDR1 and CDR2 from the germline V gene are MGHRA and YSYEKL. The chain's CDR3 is CASSQLTENQPQHF. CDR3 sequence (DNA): TGCGCCAGCAGCCAGTTGACGGAAAATCAGCCCCAGCATTTT.

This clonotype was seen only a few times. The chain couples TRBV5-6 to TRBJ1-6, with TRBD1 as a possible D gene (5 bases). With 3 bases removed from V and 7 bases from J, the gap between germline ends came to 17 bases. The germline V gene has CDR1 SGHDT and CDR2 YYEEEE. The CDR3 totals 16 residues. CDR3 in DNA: TGTGCCAGCAGCTATCCGGGACTTGGGTCCAATTCACCCCTCCACTTT. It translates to CASSYPGLGSNSPLHF. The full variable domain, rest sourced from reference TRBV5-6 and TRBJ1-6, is DAGVTQSPTHLIKTRGQQVTLRCSPKSGHDTVSWYQQALGQGPQFIFQYYEEEERQRGNFPDRFSGHQFPNYSSELNVNALLLGDSALYLCASSYPGLGSNSPLHFGNGTRLTVT.

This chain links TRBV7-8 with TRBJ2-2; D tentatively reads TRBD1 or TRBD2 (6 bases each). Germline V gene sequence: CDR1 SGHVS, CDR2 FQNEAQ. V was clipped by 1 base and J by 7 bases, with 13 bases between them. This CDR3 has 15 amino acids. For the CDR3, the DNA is TGTGCCAGCAGCTTAGGGGGGGCCGTAAACGGGGAGCTGTTTTTT. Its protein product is CASSLGGAVNGELFF.

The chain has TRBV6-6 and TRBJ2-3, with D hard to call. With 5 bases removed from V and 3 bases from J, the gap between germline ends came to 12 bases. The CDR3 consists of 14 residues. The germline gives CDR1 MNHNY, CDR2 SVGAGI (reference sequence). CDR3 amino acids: CASSPSGPTDTQYF. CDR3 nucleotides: TGTGCCAGCAGTCCTAGTGGTCCAACAGATACGCAGTATTTT.

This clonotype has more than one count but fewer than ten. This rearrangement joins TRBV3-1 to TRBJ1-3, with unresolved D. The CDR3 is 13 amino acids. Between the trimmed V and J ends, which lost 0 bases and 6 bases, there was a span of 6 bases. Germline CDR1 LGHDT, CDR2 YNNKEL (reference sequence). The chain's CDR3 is CASSQEGVNTIYF. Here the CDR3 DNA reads TGTGCCAGCAGCCAAGAAGGTGTAAACACCATATATTTT.

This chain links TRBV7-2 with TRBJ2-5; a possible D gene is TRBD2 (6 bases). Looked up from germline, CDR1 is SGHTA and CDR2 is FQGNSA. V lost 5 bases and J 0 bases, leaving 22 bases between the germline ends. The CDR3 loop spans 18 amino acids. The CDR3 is CASSHKARDSQYQETQYF. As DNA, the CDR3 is TGTGCCAGCAGCCACAAAGCCCGGGACTCCCAGTACCAAGAGACCCAGTACTTC. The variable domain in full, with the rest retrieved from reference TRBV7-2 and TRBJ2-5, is GAGVSQSPSNKVTEKGKDVELRCDPISGHTALYWYRQSLGQGLEFLIYFQGNSAPDKSGLPSDRFSAERTGGSVSTLTIQRTQQEDSAVYLCASSHKARDSQYQETQYFGPGTRLLVL.

CDR3 region: CASRPGQGYEQYF. The CDR3 DNA follows: TGTGCCAGCAGACCGGGACAGGGCTACGAGCAGTACTTC. The rearrangement links TRBV6-1 to TRBJ2-7, with 9 bases matching TRBD1. Trimming took 6 bases from V and 3 from J; bases not matched to a gene: 3. CDR1 and CDR2 (germline): MNHNS, SASEGT. CDR3 length: 13 amino acids.

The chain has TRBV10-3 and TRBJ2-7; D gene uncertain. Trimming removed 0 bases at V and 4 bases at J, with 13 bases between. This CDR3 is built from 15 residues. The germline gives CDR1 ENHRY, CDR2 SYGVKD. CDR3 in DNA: TGTGCCATCAGTGAGTCGCCCTTTAGGGCTTACGAGCAGTACTTC. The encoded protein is CAISESPFRAYEQYF.

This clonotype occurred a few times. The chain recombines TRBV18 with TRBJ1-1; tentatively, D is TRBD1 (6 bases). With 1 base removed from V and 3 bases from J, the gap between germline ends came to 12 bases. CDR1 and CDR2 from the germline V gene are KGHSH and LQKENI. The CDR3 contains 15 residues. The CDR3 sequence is CASSPLRGDDTEAFF. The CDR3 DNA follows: TGTGCCAGCTCACCACTGAGGGGGGACGACACTGAAGCTTTCTTT. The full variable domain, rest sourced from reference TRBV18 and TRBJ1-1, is NAGVMQNPRHLVRRRGQEARLRCSPMKGHSHVYWYRQLPEEGLKFMVYLQKENIIDESGMPKERFSAEFPKEGPSILRIQQVVRGDSAAYFCASSPLRGDDTEAFFGQGTRLTVV.

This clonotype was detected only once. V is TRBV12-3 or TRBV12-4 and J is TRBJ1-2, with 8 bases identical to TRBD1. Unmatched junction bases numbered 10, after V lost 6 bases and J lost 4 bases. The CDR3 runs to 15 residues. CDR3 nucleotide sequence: TGTGCCAGCAGCGTACAGGACAGGGCGGGCTATGGCTACACCTTC. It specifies CASSVQDRAGYGYTF.

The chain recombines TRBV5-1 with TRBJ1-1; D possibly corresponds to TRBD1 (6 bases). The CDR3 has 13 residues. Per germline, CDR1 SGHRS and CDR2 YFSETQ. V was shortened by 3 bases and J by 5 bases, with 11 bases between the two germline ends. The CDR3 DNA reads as TGCGCCAGCAGCTCGCGGGGGGCGACTGAAGCTTTCTTT. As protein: CASSSRGATEAFF.